The sequence of this T cell receptor (beta chain) was determined in a study of blood T cell repertoires in COVID-19. TCRdb keeps only in-frame clones here, not all; method: immunoSEQ multiplex PCR. Of a few hundred thousand clones in the sample, approximately 80% were seen once. V dropped 2 bases and J dropped 2 bases, with 6 bases sitting between them. Germline lookup yields CDR1 SNHLY and CDR2 FYNNEI. The CDR3 is 14 residues long. The V and J genes are TRBV2 and TRBJ1-4, with D maybe TRBD1 (5 bases). This TCR derives from a woman in her 50s with active or convalescent COVID-19. Input material: peripheral blood. The CDR3 is CASSERGTNEKLFF. The DNA for the CDR3 is TGTGCCAGCAGTGAACGGGGGACTAATGAAAAACTGTTTTTT.